This entry lists 18 T cell receptor beta chains sequenced from one sample in a study of OX40 agonist ivuxolimab in advanced cancers. The table came from immunoSEQ multiplex PCR; TCRdb's copy has only in-frame clones and leaves some out. This repertoire shows 30,000 to 40,000 clones, about nine tenths found once; its top ten account for 26%. Sequencing was performed on CD4+ or CD8+ T cells sorted from blood, taken in a trial of the OX40 agonist ivuxolimab. The origin of the receptors is an adult with an advanced solid tumor such as melanoma, head and neck, liver or kidney cancer.

The chain carries TRBV2 and TRBJ2-5; unclear D gene. The CDR3 contains 16 residues. V was trimmed by 0 bases and J by 1 base, leaving 12 bases between them. The germline gives CDR1 SNHLY, CDR2 FYNNEI. The CDR3 region is CASSEATGRSQETQYF. The CDR3 DNA follows: TGTGCCAGCAGTGAAGCGACTGGGCGGAGCCAAGAGACCCAGTACTTC. The full variable domain, in which reference TRBV2 and TRBJ2-5 provide the parts outside the CDR3, is EPEVTQTPSHQVTQMGQEVILRCVPISNHLYFYWYRQILGQKVEFLVSFYNNEISEKSEIFDDQFSVERPDGSNFTLKIRSTKLEDSAMYFCASSEATGRSQETQYFGPGTRLLVL.

The J gene is TRBJ2-7, the V gene TRBV27, with D tentatively TRBD2 (6 bases). CDR3 length equals 11 residues. Germline values: CDR1 MNHEY, CDR2 SMNVEV (reference sequence). Trimming took 11 bases from V and 6 from J, leaving 14 bases between them. CDR3 in amino acids: CASFGGGEQYF. The CDR3 DNA is TGTGCCTCCTTCGGGGGTGGCGAGCAGTACTTC.

The chain joins TRBV4-2 to TRBJ2-1, with TRBD1 matching 10 bases. The CDR3 contains 16 residues. Germline lookup yields CDR1 LGHNA and CDR2 YNFKEQ. Unmatched junction bases numbered 6, after V lost 3 bases and J lost 4 bases. CDR3 protein: CASSQEGQGNYNEQFF. Here the CDR3 DNA reads TGTGCCAGCAGCCAGGAGGGACAGGGGAATTACAATGAGCAGTTCTTC.

The chain combines TRBV2 with TRBJ1-2, with no clear D. The CDR3 runs 10 residues. V lost 3 bases, J lost 7 bases, and 3 bases lay in between. Germline V gene sequence: CDR1 SNHLY, CDR2 FYNNEI. CDR3 sequence reads: CASSDFGYTF. Written as DNA, the CDR3 is TGTGCCAGCAGTGATTTTGGCTACACCTTC.

The chain employs TRBV7-8 and TRBJ1-1; 9 bases are a match to TRBD1. The CDR3 has 16 amino acids. Germline loops: CDR1 SGHVS, CDR2 FQNEAQ. The J segment lost 4 bases and the V segment lost 5 bases, leaving 11 bases of the junction unmatched. The CDR3 DNA sequence: TGTGCCAGCAGCCCCTCGGACAGGGGAGTAGGCACTGAAGCTTTCTTT. Its translation: CASSPSDRGVGTEAFF.

J is TRBJ1-2 and V is TRBV7-9; no reliable D call. This CDR3 is built from 11 residues. In germline, CDR1 is SEHNR, CDR2 FQNEAQ (reference sequence). The V and J ends lost 4 bases and 8 bases respectively, with 8 bases between them. CDR3: CASSSTGGYTF. The CDR3 coding sequence is TGTGCCAGCAGCTCCACCGGGGGCTACACCTTC. Supplemented by reference TRBV7-9 and TRBJ1-2, the full variable domain reads DTGVSQNPRHKITKRGQNVTFRCDPISEHNRLYWYRQTLGQGPEFLTYFQNEAQLEKSRLLSDRFSAERPKGSFSTLEIQRTEQGDSAMYLCASSSTGGYTFGSGTRLTVV.

V gene TRBV21-1 combines with J gene TRBJ2-7; the table calls TRBD1, which could not be checked here. TRBV21-1 corresponds to a pseudogene. The CDR3 is 14 residues long. The CDR3 is CASSKRAGAYEQYF. The CDR3 DNA is TGTGCCAGCAGCAAACGGGCAGGGGCCTACGAGCAGTACTTC.

This clone rates as medium-sized. J is TRBJ1-5 and V is TRBV7-9; perhaps TRBD1 as D (5 bases). V lost 6 bases, J lost 6 bases, and 9 bases lay in between. Germline CDR1 is SEHNR and CDR2 is FQNEAQ (reference sequence). This CDR3 spans 12 amino acids. The CDR3 spells CASSEGTQPQHF. CDR3 DNA sequence: TGTGCCAGCAGTGAGGGGACTCAGCCCCAGCATTTT.

This chain links TRBV4-1 with TRBJ2-1, with no clear D. This CDR3 spans 14 amino acids. V was cut by 4 bases and J by 4 bases, with 11 bases left in between. Germline V gene data show CDR1 as MGHRA and CDR2 as YSYEKL. The CDR3 sequence: CASSRLGPYNEQFF. The CDR3 nucleotides read TGCGCCAGCAGCCGCTTGGGCCCTTACAATGAGCAGTTCTTC.

The chain links TRBV2 to TRBJ2-1; possible D gene TRBD1, 5 bases. Germline V lookup: CDR1 SNHLY, CDR2 FYNNEI. The CDR3 is made up of 13 amino acids. Trimming cost V 6 bases and J 4 bases, with 10 bases left between them. The CDR3 sequence: CASSPDSYNEQFF. CDR3 in DNA: TGTGCCAGCAGCCCCGACAGTTACAATGAGCAGTTCTTC.

The J gene is TRBJ2-7, the V gene TRBV28; 13 nucleotides agree with TRBD2. The CDR3 consists of 16 residues. CDR1 and CDR2 (germline): MDHEN, SYDVKM. The V and J ends lost 2 bases and 5 bases, in that order; junction bases with no gene match: 6. CDR3 sequence: CASSLELAGGPNEQYF. CDR3 sequence (DNA): TGTGCCAGCAGTTTAGAACTAGCGGGAGGGCCGAACGAGCAGTACTTC.

This CDR3 is CASSAPDKGNYGYTF. CDR3 nucleotide sequence: TGTGCCAGCAGCGCCCCAGACAAGGGTAACTATGGCTACACCTTC. This chain connects TRBV9 to TRBJ1-2; D gene unclear. Germline V lookup: CDR1 SGDLS, CDR2 YYNGEE. V lost 3 bases and J 1 base, leaving 13 bases between the germline ends. CDR3 size: 15 residues.

In this sample, this clone turned up once. The chain joins TRBV15 to TRBJ2-5, with D possibly being TRBD1 (6 bases). Trimming left V 5 bases short and J 7 bases short, with 17 bases between. Germline lookup yields CDR1 LNHNV and CDR2 YYDKDF (reference sequence). This CDR3 is 14 amino acids long. As DNA, the CDR3 is TGTGCCACCAGCGGGGACACAGGGATGGCGACCCAGTACTTC. It encodes CATSGDTGMATQYF.

V usage is TRBV4-1 and J usage is TRBJ2-2, with 10 bases matching TRBD2. V was pared by 1 base and J by 7 bases, with 9 bases of the junction left unmatched. In germline, CDR1 is MGHRA, CDR2 YSYEKL. This CDR3 region has 17 residues. In nucleotides, the CDR3 is TGCGCCAGCAGCCAAGGACTAGCGGGCTCCCCGGGCGGGGAGCTGTTTTTT. Amino acids: CASSQGLAGSPGGELFF.

The rearrangement links TRBV28 to TRBJ2-1; 8 bases agree with TRBD2. Looked up from germline, CDR1 is MDHEN and CDR2 is SYDVKM. Losses at the gene ends were 5 bases for V and 4 bases for J; bases not matched to a gene: 13. The CDR3 contains 17 residues. This chain's CDR3 is CASSPARGGLNYNEQFF. CDR3 bases: TGTGCCAGCAGTCCCGCCCGGGGGGGCTTAAATTACAATGAGCAGTTCTTC.

The CDR3 DNA follows: TGTGCCAGCTCACCGACAGGGTCCACCGGGGAGCTGTTTTTT. Protein: CASSPTGSTGELFF. V and J are TRBV18 and TRBJ2-2; 7 bases align to TRBD1. CDR3 length equals 14 residues. Germline CDR1 is KGHSH and CDR2 is LQKENI. Losses at the gene ends were 3 bases for V and 4 bases for J; bases not matched to a gene: 2.

This clone was seen only once. The V and J genes are TRBV5-4 and TRBJ2-1; D possibly corresponds to TRBD2 (5 bases). The CDR3 runs 14 residues. Germline lookup yields CDR1 SGHNT and CDR2 YYREEE (reference sequence). V gave up 0 bases and J gave up 3 bases, with 7 bases separating them. CDR3 sequence: CASSLAEGYNEQFF. CDR3 DNA: TGTGCCAGCAGCTTGGCTGAGGGCTACAATGAGCAGTTCTTC. Complete variable domain (other parts from reference TRBV5-4 and TRBJ2-1): ETGVTQSPTHLIKTRGQQVTLRCSSQSGHNTVSWYQQALGQGPQFIFQYYREEENGRGNFPPRFSGLQFPNYSSELNVNALELDDSALYLCASSLAEGYNEQFFGPGTRLTVL.

This chain links TRBV9 with TRBJ1-2; tentatively, D is TRBD1 (5 bases). The V and J ends lost 4 bases and 4 bases respectively, with 17 bases between them. This CDR3 has 15 residues. The germline V gene has CDR1 SGDLS and CDR2 YYNGEE. CDR3 nucleotide sequence: TGTGCCAGCAGCTCTCAGGGTCACGGGGGCTATGGCTACACCTTC. Encoded protein: CASSSQGHGGYGYTF.